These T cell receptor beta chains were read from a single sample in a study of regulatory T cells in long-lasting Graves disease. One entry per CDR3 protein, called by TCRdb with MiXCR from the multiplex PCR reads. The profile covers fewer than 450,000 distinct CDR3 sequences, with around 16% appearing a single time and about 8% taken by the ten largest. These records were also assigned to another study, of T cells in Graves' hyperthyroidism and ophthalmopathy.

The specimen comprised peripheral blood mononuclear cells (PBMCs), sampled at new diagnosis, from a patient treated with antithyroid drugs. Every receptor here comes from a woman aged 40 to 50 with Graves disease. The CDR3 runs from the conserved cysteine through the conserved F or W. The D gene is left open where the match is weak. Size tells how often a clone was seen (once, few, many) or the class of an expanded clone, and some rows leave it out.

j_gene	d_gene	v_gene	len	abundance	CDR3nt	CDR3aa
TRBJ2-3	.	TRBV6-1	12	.	TGTGCCAGCAGTGTTTACACAGATACGCAGTATTTT	CASSVYTDTQYF
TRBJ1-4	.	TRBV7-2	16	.	TGTGCCAGCAGCGGACAAGGAGGGAGAACTAATGAAAAACTGTTTTTT	CASSGQGGRTNEKLFF
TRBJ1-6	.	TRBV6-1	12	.	TGTGCCAGCAGTCGACCTGGTCTGGCCCTCCACTTT	CASSRPGLALHF
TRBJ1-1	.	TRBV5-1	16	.	TGCGCCAGCAGCGGCTTGTTGCGGACACACAACACTGAAGCTTTCTTT	CASSGLLRTHNTEAFF
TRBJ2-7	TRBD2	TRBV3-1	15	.	TGTGCCAGCAGCCAAGGGGCGGGGGACTCCTACGAGCAGTACTTC	CASSQGAGDSYEQYF
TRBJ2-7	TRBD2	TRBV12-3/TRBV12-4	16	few	TGTGCCAGCAGTTTAGCGCTGGCTAGCGGGAGCTACGAGCAGTACTTC	CASSLALASGSYEQYF
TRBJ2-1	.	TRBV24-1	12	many	TGTGCCACCAGTGAGCAGGGGATTGAGCAGTTCTTC	CATSEQGIEQFF
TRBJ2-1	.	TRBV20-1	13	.	TGCAGTGCCCGGCAAGGGAGTTACAATGAGCAGTTCTTC	CSARQGSYNEQFF
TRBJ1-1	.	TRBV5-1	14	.	TGCGCCAGCAGCTTTGTTTCAACGGGGGGTGAAGCTTTCTTT	CASSFVSTGGEAFF
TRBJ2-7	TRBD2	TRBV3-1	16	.	TGTGCCAGCAGCCAAATACCGGGACTAGCGGGAAACGAGCAGTACTTC	CASSQIPGLAGNEQYF
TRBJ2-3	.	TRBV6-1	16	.	TGTGCCAGCAGCCGGTCCTCCATCTCTCTCACAGATACGCAGTATTTT	CASSRSSISLTDTQYF
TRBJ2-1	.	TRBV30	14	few	TGTGCCTGGAGTGTAGGGTTGAAAGGGGCTGAGCAGTTCTTC	CAWSVGLKGAEQFF
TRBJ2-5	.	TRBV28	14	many	TGTGCCAGCAGAAAGACAGGCTTCCAAGAGACCCAGTACTTC	CASRKTGFQETQYF
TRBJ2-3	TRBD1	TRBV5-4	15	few	TGTGCCAGCAGCACCGGACAGGGGATGGGAGATACGCAGTATTTT	CASSTGQGMGDTQYF
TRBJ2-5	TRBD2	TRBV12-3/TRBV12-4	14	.	TGTGCCAGCAGTTTATCACTAGCGGAGATTACCCGGTTCTTC	CASSLSLAEITRFF
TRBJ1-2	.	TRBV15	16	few	TGTGCCACCAGCAGGGAGAACAGTCCCGCTATCTATGGCTACACCTTC	CATSRENSPAIYGYTF
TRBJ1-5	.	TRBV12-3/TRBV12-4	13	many	TGTGCCAGCAGCGTAGTGGGCACCCAGCCCCAGCATTTT	CASSVVGTQPQHF
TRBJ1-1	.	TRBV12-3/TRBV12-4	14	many	TGTGCCAGCAGTGGGCGCGGGGTGAACACTGAAGCTTTCTTT	CASSGRGVNTEAFF
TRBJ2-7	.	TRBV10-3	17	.	TGTGCCATCAGTGACCCCGGGCTACCAGACTCCTCCTACGAGCAGTACTTC	CAISDPGLPDSSYEQYF
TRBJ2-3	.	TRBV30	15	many	TGTGCCTGGGGAACGGCGGGACTCGGCACAGATACGCAGTATTTT	CAWGTAGLGTDTQYF
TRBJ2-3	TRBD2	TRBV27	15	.	TGTGCCAGCAGTTTCGGCGGGAGGGGATCAGATACGCAGTATTTT	CASSFGGRGSDTQYF
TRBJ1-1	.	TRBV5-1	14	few	TGCGCCAGCAGCTTGGAGACCAAAGGGACTGAAGCTTTCTTT	CASSLETKGTEAFF
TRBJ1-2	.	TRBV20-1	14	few	TGCAGTGCTAGCCCCATGGGAGCTAACTATGGCTACACCTTC	CSASPMGANYGYTF
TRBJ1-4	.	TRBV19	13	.	TGTGCCAGTAGTGCGAGCCGTAATGAAAAACTGTTTTTT	CASSASRNEKLFF
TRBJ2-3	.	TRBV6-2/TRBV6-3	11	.	TGTGCCAGCAGTGGACTTTTTACGCAGTATTTT	CASSGLFTQYF
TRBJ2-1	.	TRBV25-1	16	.	TGTGCCAGCAGTGAATTGGGTAGCGGAGGAGAAGGTGAGCGGTTCTTC	CASSELGSGGEGERFF
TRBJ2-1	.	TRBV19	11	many	TGTGCCAGTATCGGCTACAATGAGCAGTTCTTC	CASIGYNEQFF
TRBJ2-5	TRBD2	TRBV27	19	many	TGTGCCAGCAGTCCCGTCCCGGGACTAGCGGGAGGCTGGGAAGAGACCCAGTACTTC	CASSPVPGLAGGWEETQYF